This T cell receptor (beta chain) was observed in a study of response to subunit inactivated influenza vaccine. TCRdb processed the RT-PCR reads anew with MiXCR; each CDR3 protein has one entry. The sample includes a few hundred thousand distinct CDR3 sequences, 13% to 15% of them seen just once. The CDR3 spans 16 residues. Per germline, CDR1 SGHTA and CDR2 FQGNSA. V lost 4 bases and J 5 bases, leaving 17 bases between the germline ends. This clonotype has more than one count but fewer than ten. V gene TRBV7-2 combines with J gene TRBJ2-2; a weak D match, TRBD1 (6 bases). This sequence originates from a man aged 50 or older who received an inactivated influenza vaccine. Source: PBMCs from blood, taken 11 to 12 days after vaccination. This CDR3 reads CASSSRQAGWTGELFF. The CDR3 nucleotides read TGTGCCAGCAGCTCCCGACAGGCAGGATGGACCGGGGAGCTGTTTTTT.